This TCR beta chain derives from a study of control samples from healthy donors and cancer patients. Profiled with immunoSEQ multiplex PCR; TCRdb holds only in-frame clones, not every one. The repertoire consists of over 100,000 clones, with 92% occurring once and the leading ten covering under 3%. This clone was seen a handful of times. Sequenced: blood. This TCR was recovered from a woman aged 18-30 years in good health.

CDR3 bases: TGTGCCAGCAGCTTGGGGGTAGTGTCTGAAGCTTTCTTT. It specifies CASSLGVVSEAFF. The rearrangement links TRBV12-3 or TRBV12-4 to TRBJ1-1; a possible D gene is TRBD1 (5 bases). V was pared by 6 bases and J by 6 bases, with 14 bases between. This CDR3 region has 13 residues.